This T cell receptor (beta chain) was profiled in a study of shared clonotypes between healthy human individuals. Study-wide findings and caveats: Non-shared clonotypes showed lower generation probabilities than clonotypes common to all four donors.

The donors were all Caucasian adults (living in Nashville, Tennessee). With regard to this clone: Its target is not known. Other DNA sequences from this sample encode an identical CDR3 as well.

Generated by immunoSEQ multiplex PCR, the TCRdb table keeps only in-frame clones and is missing some. The table includes 2 million to 3 million clones, 90% to 95% detected once. This CDR3 has 14 amino acids. CDR1 and CDR2 from the germline V gene are SGHRS and YFSETQ. V was cut by 2 bases and J by 2 bases, with 10 bases left in between. The clonotype comes from a man younger than 30 in good health. Some clones in this sample may be carry-over from other donors' samples. The specimen sequenced was naive CD4+ T cells from PBMCs. Subset described: CD45RA+ positively selected. The chain joins TRBV5-1 to TRBJ1-2, with D perhaps TRBD1 (5 bases). The CDR3 DNA follows: TGCGCCAGCAGCTTCTCAGGGCAGAACTATGGCTACACCTTC. This codes for CASSFSGQNYGYTF.